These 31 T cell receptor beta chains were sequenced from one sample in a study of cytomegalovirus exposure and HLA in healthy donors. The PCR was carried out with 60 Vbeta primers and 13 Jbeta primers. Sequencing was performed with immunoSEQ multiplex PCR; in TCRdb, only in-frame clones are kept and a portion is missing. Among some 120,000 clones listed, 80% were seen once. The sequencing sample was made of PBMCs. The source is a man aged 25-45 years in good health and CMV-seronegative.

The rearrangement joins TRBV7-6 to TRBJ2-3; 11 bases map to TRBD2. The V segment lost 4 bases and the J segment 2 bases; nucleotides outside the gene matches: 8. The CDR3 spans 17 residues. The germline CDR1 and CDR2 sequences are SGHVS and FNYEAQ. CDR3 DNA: TGTGCCAGCAGCTCTCTGACTAGCGGGGATCACACAGATACGCAGTATTTT. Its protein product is CASSSLTSGDHTDTQYF. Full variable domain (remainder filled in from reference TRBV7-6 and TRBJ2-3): GAGVSQSPRYKVTKRGQDVALRCDPISGHVSLYWYRQALGQGPEFLTYFNYEAQQDKSGLPNDRFSAERPEGSISTLTIQRTEQRDSAMYRCASSSLTSGDHTDTQYFGPGTRLTVL.

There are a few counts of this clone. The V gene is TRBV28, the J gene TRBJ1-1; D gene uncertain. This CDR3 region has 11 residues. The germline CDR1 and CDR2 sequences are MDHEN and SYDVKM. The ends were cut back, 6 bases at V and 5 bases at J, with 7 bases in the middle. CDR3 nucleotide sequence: TGTGCCAGCAGGCTAGGAACTGAAGCTTTCTTT. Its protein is CASRLGTEAFF. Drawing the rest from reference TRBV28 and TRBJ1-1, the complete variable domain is DVKVTQSSRYLVKRTGEKVFLECVQDMDHENMFWYRQDPGLGLRLIYFSYDVKMKEKGDIPEGYSVSREKKERFSLILESASTNQTSMYLCASRLGTEAFFGQGTRLTVV.

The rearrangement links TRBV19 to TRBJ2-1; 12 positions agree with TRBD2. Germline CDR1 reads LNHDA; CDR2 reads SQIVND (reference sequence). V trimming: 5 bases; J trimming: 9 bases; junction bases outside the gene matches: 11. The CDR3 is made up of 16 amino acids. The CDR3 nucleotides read TGTGCCAGTAGTCCTCGGACTAGCGGGAACGTAGTTGAGCAGTTCTTC. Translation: CASSPRTSGNVVEQFF.

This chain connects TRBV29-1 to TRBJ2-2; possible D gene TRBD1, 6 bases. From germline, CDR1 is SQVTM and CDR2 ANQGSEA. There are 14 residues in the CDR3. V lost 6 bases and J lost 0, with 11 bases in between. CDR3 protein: CSVDSGTNTGELFF. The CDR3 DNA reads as TGCAGCGTGGACAGCGGTACGAACACCGGGGAGCTGTTTTTT.

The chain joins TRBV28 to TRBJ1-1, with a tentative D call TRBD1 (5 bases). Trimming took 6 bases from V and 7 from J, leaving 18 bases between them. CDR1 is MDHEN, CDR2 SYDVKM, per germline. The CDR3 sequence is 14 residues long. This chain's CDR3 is CASSPIARQNEAFF. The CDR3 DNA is TGTGCCAGCAGCCCAATTGCCCGACAGAATGAAGCTTTCTTT.

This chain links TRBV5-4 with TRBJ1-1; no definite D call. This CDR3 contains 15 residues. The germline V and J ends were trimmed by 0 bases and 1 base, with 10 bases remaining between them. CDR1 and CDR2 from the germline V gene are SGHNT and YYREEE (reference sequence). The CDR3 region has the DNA TGTGCCAGCAGCTTGGACTTCGGTGGGAACACTGAAGCTTTCTTT. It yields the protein CASSLDFGGNTEAFF.

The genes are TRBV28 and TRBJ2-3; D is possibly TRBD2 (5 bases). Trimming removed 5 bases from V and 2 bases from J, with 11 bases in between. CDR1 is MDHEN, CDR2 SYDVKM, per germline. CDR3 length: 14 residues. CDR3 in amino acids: CASSPYGITDTQYF. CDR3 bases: TGTGCCAGCAGTCCCTACGGGATCACAGATACGCAGTATTTT.

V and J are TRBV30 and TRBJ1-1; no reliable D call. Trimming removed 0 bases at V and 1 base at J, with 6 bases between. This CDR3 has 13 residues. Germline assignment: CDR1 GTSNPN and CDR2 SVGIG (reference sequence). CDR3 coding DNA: TGTGCCTGGAGTGTACAGAGGAACACTGAAGCTTTCTTT. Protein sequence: CAWSVQRNTEAFF.

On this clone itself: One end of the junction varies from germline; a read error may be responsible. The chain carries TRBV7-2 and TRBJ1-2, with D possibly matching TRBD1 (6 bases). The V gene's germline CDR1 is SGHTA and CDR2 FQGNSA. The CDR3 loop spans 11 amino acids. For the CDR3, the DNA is TGTGCCAGCAGCTTAGCCTGGACAGTCCTTTGG. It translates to CASSLAWTVLW.

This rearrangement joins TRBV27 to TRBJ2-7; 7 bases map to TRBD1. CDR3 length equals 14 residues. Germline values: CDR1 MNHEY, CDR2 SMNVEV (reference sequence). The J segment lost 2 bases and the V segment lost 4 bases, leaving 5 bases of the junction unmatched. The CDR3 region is CASSSIDRAYEQYF. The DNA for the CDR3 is TGTGCCAGCAGTTCGATAGACAGGGCCTACGAGCAGTACTTC.

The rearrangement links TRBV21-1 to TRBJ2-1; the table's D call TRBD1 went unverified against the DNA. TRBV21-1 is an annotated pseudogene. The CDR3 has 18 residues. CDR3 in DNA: TGTGCCAGCAGCACTCCAGGTACGGGGACAGGGAACAACAATGAGCAGTTCTTC. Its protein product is CASSTPGTGTGNNNEQFF.

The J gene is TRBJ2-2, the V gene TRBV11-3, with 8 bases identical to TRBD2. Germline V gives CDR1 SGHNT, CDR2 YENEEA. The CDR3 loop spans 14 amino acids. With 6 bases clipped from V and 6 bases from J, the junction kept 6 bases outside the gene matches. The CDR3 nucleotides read TGTGCCAGCAGTTCCAGCGGGAGCCCCGGGGAGCTGTTTTTT. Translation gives CASSSSGSPGELFF.

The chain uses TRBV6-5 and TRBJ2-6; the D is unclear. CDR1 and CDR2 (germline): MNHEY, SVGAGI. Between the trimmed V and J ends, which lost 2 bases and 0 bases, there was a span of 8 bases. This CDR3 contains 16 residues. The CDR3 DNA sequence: TGTGCCAGCAGTTACGACCCAGGCTCTGGGGCCAACGTCCTGACTTTC. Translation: CASSYDPGSGANVLTF.

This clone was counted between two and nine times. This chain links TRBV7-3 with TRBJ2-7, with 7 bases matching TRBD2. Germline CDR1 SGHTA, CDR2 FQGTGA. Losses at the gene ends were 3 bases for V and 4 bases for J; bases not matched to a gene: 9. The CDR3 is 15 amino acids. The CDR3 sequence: CASSFFPGRAYEQYF. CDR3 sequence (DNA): TGTGCCAGCAGCTTTTTCCCGGGGAGGGCTTACGAGCAGTACTTC.

CDR3 nucleotide sequence: TGTGCCAGCAGCTTAGTGTCAGGGACAGGTTTTGGCGGGGGCTACACCTTC. Translation: CASSLVSGTGFGGGYTF. The V gene is TRBV7-9, the J gene TRBJ1-2; 8 nucleotides match TRBD1. CDR1 and CDR2 (germline): SEHNR, FQNEAQ (reference sequence). The CDR3 consists of 17 residues. The trim removed 1 base at V and 8 bases at J, leaving 15 bases unmatched.

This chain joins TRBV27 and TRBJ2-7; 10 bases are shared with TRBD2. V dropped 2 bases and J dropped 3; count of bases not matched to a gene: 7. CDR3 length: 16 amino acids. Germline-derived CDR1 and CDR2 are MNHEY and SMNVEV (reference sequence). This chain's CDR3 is CASSLVWASGSYEQYF. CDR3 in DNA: TGTGCCAGCAGTTTAGTTTGGGCTAGCGGGAGCTACGAGCAGTACTTC.

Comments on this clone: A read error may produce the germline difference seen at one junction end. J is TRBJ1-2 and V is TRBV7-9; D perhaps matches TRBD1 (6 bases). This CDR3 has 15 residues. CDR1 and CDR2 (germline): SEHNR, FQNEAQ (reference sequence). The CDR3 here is CASSSVGQANYGYPF. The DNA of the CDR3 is TGTGCCAGCAGCTCAGTGGGACAAGCTAACTATGGCTACCCCTTC.

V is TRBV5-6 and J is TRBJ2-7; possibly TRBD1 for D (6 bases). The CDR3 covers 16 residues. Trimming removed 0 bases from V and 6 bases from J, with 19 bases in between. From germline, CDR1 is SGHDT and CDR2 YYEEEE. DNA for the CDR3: TGTGCCAGCAGCTTGGCAATGTTCTATGGCAGGGGCGAGCAGTACTTC. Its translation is CASSLAMFYGRGEQYF.

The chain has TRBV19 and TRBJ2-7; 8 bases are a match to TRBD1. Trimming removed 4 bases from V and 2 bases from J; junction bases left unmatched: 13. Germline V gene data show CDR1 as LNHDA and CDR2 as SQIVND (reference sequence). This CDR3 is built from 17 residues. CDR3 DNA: TGTGCCAGTAGTACTAAAAGTGGGACAGGAAAACCCTACGAGCAGTACTTC. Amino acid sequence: CASSTKSGTGKPYEQYF.

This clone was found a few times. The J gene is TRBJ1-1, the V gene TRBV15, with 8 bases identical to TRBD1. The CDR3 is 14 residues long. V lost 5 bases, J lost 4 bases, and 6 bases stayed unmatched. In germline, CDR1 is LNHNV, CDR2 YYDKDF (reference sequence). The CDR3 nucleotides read TGTGCCACCAGCGCCGAACAGGGGGGCACTGAAGCTTTCTTT. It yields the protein CATSAEQGGTEAFF. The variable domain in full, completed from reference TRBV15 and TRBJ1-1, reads DAMVIQNPRYQVTQFGKPVTLSCSQTLNHNVMYWYQQKSSQAPKLLFHYYDKDFNNEADTPDNFQSRRPNTSFCFLDIRSPGLGDTAMYLCATSAEQGGTEAFFGQGTRLTVV.

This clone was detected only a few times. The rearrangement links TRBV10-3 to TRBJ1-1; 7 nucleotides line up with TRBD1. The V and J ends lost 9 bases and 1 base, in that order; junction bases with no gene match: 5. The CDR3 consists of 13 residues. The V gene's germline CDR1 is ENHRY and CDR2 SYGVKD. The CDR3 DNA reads TGTGCCATACAGGGGAATACGAACACTGAAGCTTTCTTT. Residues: CAIQGNTNTEAFF.

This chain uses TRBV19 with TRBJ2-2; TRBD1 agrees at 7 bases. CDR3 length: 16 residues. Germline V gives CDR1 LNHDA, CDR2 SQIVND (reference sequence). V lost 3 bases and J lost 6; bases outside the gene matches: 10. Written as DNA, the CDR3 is TGTGCCAGTAGTATTCATATAGGGCAGGGGGCCGGGGAGCTGTTTTTT. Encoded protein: CASSIHIGQGAGELFF.

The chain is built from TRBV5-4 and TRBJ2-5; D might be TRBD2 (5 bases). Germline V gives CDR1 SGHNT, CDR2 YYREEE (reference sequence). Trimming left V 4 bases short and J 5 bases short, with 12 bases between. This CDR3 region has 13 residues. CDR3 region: CASSPDLGETQYF. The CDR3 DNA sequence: TGTGCCAGCAGCCCGGACTTGGGGGAGACCCAGTACTTC.

The CDR3 loop is CAIMEGISYNEQFF. The CDR3 bases are TGTGCCATCATGGAGGGGATTTCCTACAATGAGCAGTTCTTC. The chain recombines TRBV10-3 with TRBJ2-1, with D possibly TRBD2 on 6 matching bases. The CDR3 covers 14 residues. V shed 7 bases and J shed 1 base, with 11 bases lying between them. Germline CDR1 is ENHRY and CDR2 is SYGVKD.

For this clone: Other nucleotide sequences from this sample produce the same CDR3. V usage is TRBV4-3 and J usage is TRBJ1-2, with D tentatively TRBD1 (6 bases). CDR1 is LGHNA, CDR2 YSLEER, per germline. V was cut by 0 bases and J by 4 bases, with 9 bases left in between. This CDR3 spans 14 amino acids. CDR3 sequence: CASSQDTGSYGYTF. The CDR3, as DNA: TGCGCCAGCAGCCAAGACACAGGGAGCTATGGCTACACCTTC.

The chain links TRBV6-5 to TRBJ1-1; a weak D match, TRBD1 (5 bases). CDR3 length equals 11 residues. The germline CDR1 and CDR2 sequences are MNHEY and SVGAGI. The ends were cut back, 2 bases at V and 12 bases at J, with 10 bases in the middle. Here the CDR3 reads CASSYTGESFF. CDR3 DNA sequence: TGTGCCAGCAGTTACACAGGAGAGTCTTTCTTT.

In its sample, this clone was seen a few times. CDR3 protein: CASSPPREIHEQYF. CDR3 bases: TGTGCCAGCTCACCACCGCGGGAGATCCACGAGCAGTACTTC. This chain joins TRBV18 and TRBJ2-7, with 7 bases that match TRBD2. Trimming took 0 bases from V and 5 from J; bases not matched to a gene: 4. Looked up from germline, CDR1 is KGHSH and CDR2 is LQKENI. There are 14 residues in the CDR3.

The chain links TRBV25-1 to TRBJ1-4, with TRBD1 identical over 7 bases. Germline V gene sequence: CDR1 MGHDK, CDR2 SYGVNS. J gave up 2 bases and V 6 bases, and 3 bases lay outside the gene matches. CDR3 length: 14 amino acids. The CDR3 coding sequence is TGTGCCAGCAGGCGGGACAGTACTAATGAAAAACTGTTTTTT. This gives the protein CASRRDSTNEKLFF. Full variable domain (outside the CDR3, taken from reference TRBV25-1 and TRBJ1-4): EADIYQTPRYLVIGTGKKITLECSQTMGHDKMYWYQQDPGMELHLIHYSYGVNSTEKGDLSSESTVSRIRTEHFPLTLESARPSHTSQYLCASRRDSTNEKLFFGSGTQLSVL.

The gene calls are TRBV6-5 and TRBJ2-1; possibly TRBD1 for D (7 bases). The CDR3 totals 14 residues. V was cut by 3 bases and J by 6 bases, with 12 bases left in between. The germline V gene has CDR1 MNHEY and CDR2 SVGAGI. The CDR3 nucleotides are TGTGCCAGCAGTTATGGGCAGGGGGGCAATGAGCAGTTCTTC. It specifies CASSYGQGGNEQFF.

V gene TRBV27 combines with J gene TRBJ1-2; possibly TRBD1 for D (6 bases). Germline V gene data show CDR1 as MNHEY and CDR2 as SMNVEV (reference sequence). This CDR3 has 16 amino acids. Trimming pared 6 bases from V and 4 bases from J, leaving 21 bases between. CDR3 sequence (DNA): TGTGCCAGCAGCCTAAACCCGACAGGACCGCGCTATGGCTACACCTTC. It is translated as CASSLNPTGPRYGYTF.

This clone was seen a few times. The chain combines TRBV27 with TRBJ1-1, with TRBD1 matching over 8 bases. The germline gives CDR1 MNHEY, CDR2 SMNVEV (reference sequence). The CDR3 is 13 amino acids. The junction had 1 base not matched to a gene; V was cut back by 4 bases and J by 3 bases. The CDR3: CASSWTGYTEAFF. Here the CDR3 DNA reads TGTGCCAGCAGTTGGACAGGGTACACTGAAGCTTTCTTT.